The clone carrying this TCR beta chain was seen at least ten times. Its antigen is unidentified. One entry per CDR3 protein, called by TCRdb with MiXCR from the 5' RACE reads. The sample contains around 180,000 distinct CDR3 sequences, around 13% of which appear only once. The CDR3 contains 14 residues. Germline V gives CDR1 SGHTA, CDR2 FQGNSA. The V end was cut by 1 base, the J end by 4 bases, with 9 bases between. This sample is drawn from a study of CD8 T cells in ankylosing spondylitis. Notes on the study in general: There was reportedly significant enrichment of clones that were disease-linked in matched ankylosing spondylitis synovial fluid.

The chain links TRBV7-2 to TRBJ2-3; either TRBD1 or TRBD2 may fit D (6 bases each). The sequence derives from a female donor with ankylosing spondylitis or in good health (not recorded which). The sequenced sample was blood, either unsorted or a sorted T cell fraction (not recorded which). The CDR3 loop reads CASSLDGGPDTQYF. Written as DNA, the CDR3 is TGTGCCAGCAGCTTAGACGGGGGCCCAGATACGCAGTATTTT.